This is a list of T cell receptor beta chains from one sample in a study of response to subunit inactivated influenza vaccine. TCRdb redid the calling of the RT-PCR reads with MiXCR, one entry per CDR3 protein. The top ten hold 9.5% to 15% of the sample, which has around 500,000 distinct CDR3 sequences, approximately 11% seen once. The material was PBMCs from blood, obtained 45 days after vaccination. The receptors were sampled from a man aged 45-65 years who received an inactivated influenza vaccine. CDR3s include the opening cysteine and the closing phenylalanine or tryptophan. D genes are given only for firm matches. Clone size is not always given. Where it is, it says once, few, many or a class for expanded clones.

.	TRBV5-1	many	TRBJ2-1	CASSSGYNEQFF	TGCGCCAGCAGCTCGGGTTACAATGAGCAGTTCTTC
.	TRBV7-9	many	TRBJ2-1	CASSTGLVNEQFF	TGTGCCAGCAGCACAGGACTGGTCAATGAGCAGTTCTTC
.	TRBV24-1	.	TRBJ1-5	CATSPRGASNQPQHF	TGTGCCACCAGTCCCCGCGGGGCGAGCAATCAGCCCCAGCATTTT
.	TRBV4-3	.	TRBJ2-2	CASSQDSRRYTGELFF	TGCGCCAGCAGCCAAGATTCCAGGCGGTACACCGGGGAGCTGTTTTTT
TRBD2	TRBV12-3/TRBV12-4	many	TRBJ2-1	CASRAGTSFFNEQFF	TGTGCCAGCAGGGCCGGGACTAGCTTCTTCAATGAGCAGTTCTTC
TRBD2	TRBV20-1	few	TRBJ2-7	CSARDRTSGRYEQYF	TGCAGTGCTAGAGACAGGACTAGCGGGAGGTACGAGCAGTACTTC
.	TRBV20-1	.	TRBJ2-1	CSAVTGSGNEQFF	TGCAGTGCTGTTACAGGGTCGGGAAATGAGCAGTTCTTC
.	TRBV4-3	few	TRBJ2-3	CASSQSTRTDTQYF	TGCGCCAGCAGCCAATCTACCAGAACAGATACGCAGTATTTT
TRBD1	TRBV6-2/TRBV6-3	many	TRBJ2-7	CASSYRLRDRASYEQYF	TGTGCCAGCAGTTACCGCCTTAGGGACAGGGCCTCCTACGAGCAGTACTTC
TRBD2	TRBV6-1	many	TRBJ2-3	CATPQGSGGTDTQYF	TGTGCCACCCCCCAAGGAAGCGGGGGCACAGATACGCAGTATTTT
TRBD1	TRBV9	many	TRBJ1-2	CASSASGQGSYGYTF	TGTGCCAGCAGCGCATCGGGACAGGGGAGCTATGGCTACACCTTC
.	TRBV4-2	few	TRBJ1-6	CASSQDRISRSPLHF	TGTGCCAGCAGCCAAGATCGGATCTCGAGGTCACCCCTCCACTTT
.	TRBV28	once	TRBJ2-7	CASSLGPGTTYEQYF	TGTGCCAGCAGTTTGGGGCCCGGGACGACCTACGAGCAGTACTTC
.	TRBV12-3/TRBV12-4	.	TRBJ2-5	CASSLSQGLETQYF	TGTGCCAGCAGTTTAAGTCAGGGTTTGGAGACCCAGTACTTC
TRBD2	TRBV7-2	few	TRBJ2-1	CASSRIAGGSSYNEQFF	TGTGCCAGCAGCCGTATAGCGGGGGGGAGCTCCTACAATGAGCAGTTCTTC
.	TRBV7-2	many	TRBJ2-1	CASSLGRVANNEQFF	TGTGCCAGCAGCTTAGGAAGGGTAGCAAACAATGAGCAGTTCTTC
.	TRBV5-1	many	TRBJ2-1	CASSPARGSYNEQFF	TGCGCCAGCAGCCCCGCGAGGGGCTCCTACAATGAGCAGTTCTTC
TRBD2	TRBV7-2	.	TRBJ2-1	CASSGGLAGNEQFF	TGTGCCAGCAGCGGGGGACTAGCGGGGAATGAGCAGTTCTTC
.	TRBV10-3	many	TRBJ1-5	CAISEGDGNQPQHF	TGTGCCATCAGTGAGGGAGACGGCAATCAGCCCCAGCATTTT
TRBD1	TRBV20-1	many	TRBJ1-6	CSVTTGINSPLHF	TGCAGTGTTACGACAGGGATTAATTCACCCCTCCACTTT
.	TRBV20-1	few	TRBJ1-4	CSARVAGDATNEKLFF	TGCAGTGCTAGAGTCGCAGGCGATGCAACTAATGAAAAACTGTTTTTT
.	TRBV5-1	few	TRBJ1-1	CASSSGQPKSEAFF	TGCGCCAGCAGCTCAGGACAGCCCAAATCTGAAGCTTTCTTT
.	TRBV7-9	many	TRBJ2-7	CASSSTQGHEQYF	TGTGCCAGCAGTTCGACGCAGGGGCACGAGCAGTACTTC